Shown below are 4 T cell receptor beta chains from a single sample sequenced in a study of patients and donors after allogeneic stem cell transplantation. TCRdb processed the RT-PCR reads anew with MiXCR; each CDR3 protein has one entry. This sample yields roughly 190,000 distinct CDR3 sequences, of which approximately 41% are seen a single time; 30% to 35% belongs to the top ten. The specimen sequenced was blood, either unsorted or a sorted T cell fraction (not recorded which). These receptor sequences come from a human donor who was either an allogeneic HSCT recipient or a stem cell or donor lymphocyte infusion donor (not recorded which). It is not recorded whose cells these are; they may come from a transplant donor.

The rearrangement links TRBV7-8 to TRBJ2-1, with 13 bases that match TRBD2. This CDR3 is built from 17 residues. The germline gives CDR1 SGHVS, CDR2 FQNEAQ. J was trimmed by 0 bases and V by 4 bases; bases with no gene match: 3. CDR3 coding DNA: TGTGCCAGCAGCTCACTAGCGGGGGGGAGCTCCTACAATGAGCAGTTCTTC. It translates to CASSSLAGGSSYNEQFF.

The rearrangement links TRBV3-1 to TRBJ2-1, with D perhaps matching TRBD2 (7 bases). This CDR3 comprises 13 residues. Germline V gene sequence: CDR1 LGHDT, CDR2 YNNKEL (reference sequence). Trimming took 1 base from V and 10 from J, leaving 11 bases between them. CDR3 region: CASSQGRGQEQFF. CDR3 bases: TGTGCCAGCAGCCAAGGGCGGGGGCAAGAGCAGTTCTTC.

CDR3 in amino acids: CATRIVGGANTGELFF. CDR3 DNA: TGTGCCACCAGGATAGTTGGGGGGGCGAACACCGGGGAGCTGTTTTTT. This chain joins TRBV15 and TRBJ2-2; 7 bases agree with TRBD2. The CDR3 spans 16 residues. The trim removed 6 bases at V and 0 bases at J, leaving 7 bases unmatched. Germline lookup yields CDR1 LNHNV and CDR2 YYDKDF (reference sequence).

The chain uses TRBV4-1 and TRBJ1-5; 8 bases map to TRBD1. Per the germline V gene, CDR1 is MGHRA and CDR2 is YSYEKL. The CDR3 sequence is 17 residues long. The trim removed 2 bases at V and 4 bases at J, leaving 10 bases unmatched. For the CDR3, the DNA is TGCGCCAGCAGCCAAATCCGGACAGGGTGGGAGAATCAGCCCCAGCATTTT. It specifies CASSQIRTGWENQPQHF.